What follows describes a single TCR beta chain. The CDR3 loop spans 15 amino acids. Trimming pared 5 bases from V and 4 bases from J, leaving 17 bases between. Looked up from germline, CDR1 is SGHAT and CDR2 is FQNNGV. These data originate in a study of blood T cell repertoires in COVID-19. Looking at the study overall: Samples came from the United States, Italy and Spain, spanning acute and convalescent COVID-19. The cDNA or gDNA used as material had been derived from T cells, B-cell-depleted T cells, or PBMCs.

Authors' methods: Using reference gene primer amplification, nucleated cell counts were estimated. Only in-frame clones appear in the TCRdb table, and some are missing; sequencing was by immunoSEQ multiplex PCR. V and J calls and clone size follow that table, whereas D and trimming were derived from the DNA. The data hold about 140,000 clones, with roughly 80% observed a single time. This TCR was sampled from a human donor in a cohort sampled during active COVID-19. This chain joins TRBV11-2 and TRBJ1-2; D perhaps matches TRBD1 (5 bases). Source material: peripheral blood. The CDR3 DNA follows: TGTGCCAGCAGCCTTGCGGGGGTTTGGGGCTATGGCTACACCTTC. Translated, it gives CASSLAGVWGYGYTF.